The source of this TCR beta chain is a study of OX40 agonist ivuxolimab in advanced cancers. As for the study in general: Antecedent anti-PD-1, anti-PD-L1 or anti-CTLA-4 therapy was permissible, with about 40% having received some. Broader study findings: It was also the case that some nonresponders had low normalized T-cell clonal expansion.

Libraries were prepared by immunoSEQ multiplex PCR; TCRdb keeps only in-frame clonotypes and omits some of them. The table shows 50,000 to 65,000 clones, with 65% to 85% occurring only once. V gave up 2 bases and J gave up 3 bases, with 7 bases separating them. The CDR3 covers 13 residues. Per germline, CDR1 ENHRY and CDR2 SYGVKD. Note on this clone: Its antigen remains unknown.

This TCR derives from an adult with an advanced solid tumor such as melanoma, head and neck, liver or kidney cancer. The chain is built from TRBV10-3 and TRBJ1-2; D remains ambiguous. The sample was CD4+ or CD8+ T cells sorted from blood, taken in a trial of the OX40 agonist ivuxolimab. The DNA of the CDR3 is TGTGCCATCAGTGAGCCTACAGACTATGGCTACACCTTC. Translation gives CAISEPTDYGYTF.